This entry is about one TCR beta chain. Its antigen is still unknown. A much larger clone sits a single nucleotide away, making a read error possible. The data stem from a study of identifying expanded T cells in peripheral blood. Whole-study results and caveats: Technical replicates showed about 1.2 changed clones; two weeks about 16.4; four weeks 19. Approximately 2-week clone count variance significantly increased as total template count grew.

Measured with immunoSEQ multiplex PCR; TCRdb has only the in-frame clones, and not every one. The data show around 99,000 clones, 88% seen once. With 5 bases clipped from V and 0 bases from J, the junction kept 6 bases outside the gene matches. Germline CDR1 is SGHTA and CDR2 is FQGTGA. CDR3 length equals 15 residues. The TCR sequence derives from a person aged 18 to 75 in good health. The sequenced sample consisted of blood. The chain joins TRBV7-3 to TRBJ2-7; 8 bases are a match to TRBD2. The CDR3 DNA reads as TGTGCCAGCAGCCCTGGGGCGGGGGGCTCCTACGAGCAGTACTTC. Translation: CASSPGAGGSYEQYF.